This T cell receptor (beta chain) emerged from a study of cytomegalovirus exposure and HLA in healthy donors. General observations from the study: TCR beta chains associated with HLA were, in a later analysis, more clonally expanded than equally common others. Versus the roughly 670-donor mean, an Asian-associated ancestry cluster reportedly showed fewer N-insertions in a later analysis. Later, TCR association rates were found to vary by HLA locus, highest for DRB1 and lowest for HLA-C. The only immune exposure information that was available was CMV serostatus.

The study ran its PCR with 60 Vbeta and 13 Jbeta primers. The table came from immunoSEQ multiplex PCR; TCRdb's copy has only in-frame clones and leaves some out. The sample lists around 150,000 clones, around 80% occurring once. Turning to this clone: Its specificity is not known.

Trimming cost V 2 bases and J 0 bases, with 15 bases left between them. Per germline, CDR1 SGHKS and CDR2 YYEKEE (reference sequence). The CDR3 covers 16 residues. The chain employs TRBV5-5 and TRBJ2-7; no firm D call. The clonotype was recovered from a man aged 45-65 years in good health and CMV-seropositive. The material sequenced was PBMCs. CDR3 residues: CASSFLGASSSYEQYV. The CDR3 nucleotides are TGTGCCAGCAGCTTCCTTGGAGCGTCGAGCTCCTACGAGCAGTACGTC.